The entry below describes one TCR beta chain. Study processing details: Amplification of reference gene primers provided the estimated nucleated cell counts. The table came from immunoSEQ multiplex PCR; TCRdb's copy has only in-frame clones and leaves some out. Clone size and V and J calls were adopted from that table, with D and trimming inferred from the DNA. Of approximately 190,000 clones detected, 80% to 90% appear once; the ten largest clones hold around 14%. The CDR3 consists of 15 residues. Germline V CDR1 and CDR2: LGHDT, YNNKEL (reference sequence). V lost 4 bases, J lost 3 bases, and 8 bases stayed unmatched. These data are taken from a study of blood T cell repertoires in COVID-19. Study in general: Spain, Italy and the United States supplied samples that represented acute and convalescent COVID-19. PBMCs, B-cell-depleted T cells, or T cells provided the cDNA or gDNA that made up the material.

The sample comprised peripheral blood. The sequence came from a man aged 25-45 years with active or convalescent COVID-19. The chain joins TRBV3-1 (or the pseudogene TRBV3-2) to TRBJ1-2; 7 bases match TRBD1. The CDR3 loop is CASSRPGTADYGYTF. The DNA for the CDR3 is TGTGCCAGCAGCCGGCCCGGGACAGCCGACTATGGCTACACCTTC.